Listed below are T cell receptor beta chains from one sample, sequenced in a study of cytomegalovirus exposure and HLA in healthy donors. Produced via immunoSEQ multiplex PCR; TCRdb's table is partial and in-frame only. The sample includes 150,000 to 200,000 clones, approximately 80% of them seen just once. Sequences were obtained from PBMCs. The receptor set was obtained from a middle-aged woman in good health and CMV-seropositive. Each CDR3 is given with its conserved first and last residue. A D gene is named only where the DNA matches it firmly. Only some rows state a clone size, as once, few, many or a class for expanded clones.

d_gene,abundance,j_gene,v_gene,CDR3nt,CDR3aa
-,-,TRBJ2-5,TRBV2,TGTGCCAGCACCCCGCAATCGAGGACCCAGTACTTC,CASTPQSRTQYF
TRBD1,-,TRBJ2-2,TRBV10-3,TGTGCCATCAGTGAGTCAGGAGGACAGGGCGCCCCCGGGGAGCTGTTTTTT,CAISESGGQGAPGELFF
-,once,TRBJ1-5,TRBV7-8,TGTGCCAGCAGCTTAGACGGGGGGGGCTTTCAGCCCCAGCATTTT,CASSLDGGGFQPQHF
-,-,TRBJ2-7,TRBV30,TGTGCCTGGAGTGTACATGGTAACACCTACGAGCAGTACTTC,CAWSVHGNTYEQYF
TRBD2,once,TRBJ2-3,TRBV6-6,TGTGCCAGCACTAAGGGACTAGCGGGGACAGATACGCAGTATTTT,CASTKGLAGTDTQYF
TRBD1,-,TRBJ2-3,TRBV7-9,TGTGCCAGCAGCTTATACGGGACAGGGTACACAGATACGCAGTATTTT,CASSLYGTGYTDTQYF
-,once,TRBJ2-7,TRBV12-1,TGTGCCAGCAGCCCCTTCCATGGGACAGTTACCTACGAGCAGTACTTC,CASSPFHGTVTYEQYF
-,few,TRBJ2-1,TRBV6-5,TGTGCCAGCAGGCGACAGACTAATGAGCAGTTCTTC,CASRRQTNEQFF
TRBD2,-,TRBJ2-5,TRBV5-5,TGTGCCAGCAGCTTCGGGAGGGCCCAAGAGACCCAGTACTTC,CASSFGRAQETQYF
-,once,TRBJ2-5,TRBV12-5,TGTGCTAGTGGTTTGGATACCCAGGGACTTTATCAAGAGACCCAGTACTTC,CASGLDTQGLYQETQYF
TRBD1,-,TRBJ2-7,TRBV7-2,TGTGCCAGCAGCCCCTGGACAGGGGATGAGCAGTACTTC,CASSPWTGDEQYF
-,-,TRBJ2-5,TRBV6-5,TGTGCCAGCACCAACCCGCGGGAGACCCAGTACTTC,CASTNPRETQYF
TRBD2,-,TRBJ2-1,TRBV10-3,TGTGCCATCAGTGAAAGGATAGCGGGGATGTCTGAGCAGTTCTTC,CAISERIAGMSEQFF
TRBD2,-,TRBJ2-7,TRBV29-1,TGCAGCGTCGTTCCGGGCGGGAGGAGCTCCTACGAGCAGTACTTC,CSVVPGGRSSYEQYF
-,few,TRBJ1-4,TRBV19,TGTGCCAGTAGTATAGGGGCCCCCACCGGACTGTTTTTT,CASSIGAPTGLFF
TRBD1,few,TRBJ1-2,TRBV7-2,TGTGCCAGCAGCCCTCAGGGGGTAACCTATGGCTACACCTTC,CASSPQGVTYGYTF
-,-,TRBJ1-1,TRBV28,TGTGCCATCCAGGGGCCGGGAATGAACACTGAAGCTTTCTTT,CAIQGPGMNTEAFF
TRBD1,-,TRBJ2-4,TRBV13,TGTGCCAGCAGCTTAGGCCGGGACAGGGGGAACATTCAGTACTTC,CASSLGRDRGNIQYF
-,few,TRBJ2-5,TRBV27,TGTGCCAGCAGTTTTAGCCGAGGGCTAGAGACCCAGTACTTC,CASSFSRGLETQYF
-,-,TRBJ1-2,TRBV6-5,TGTGCCAGCAGTTACCCCCTTGGGGGAGGCTATGGCTACACCTTC,CASSYPLGGGYGYTF
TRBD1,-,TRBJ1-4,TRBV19,TGTGCCAGTAGTACCGGGACAGGGTACGAAAAACTGTTTTTT,CASSTGTGYEKLFF
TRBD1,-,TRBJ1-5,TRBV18,TGTGCCAGCTCCCAAACAGGGGATCAGCCCCAGCATTTT,CASSQTGDQPQHF
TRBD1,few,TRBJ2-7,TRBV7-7,TGTGCCAGCAGCGCCTCCGGGACAGGGTCTTACGAGCAGTACTTC,CASSASGTGSYEQYF
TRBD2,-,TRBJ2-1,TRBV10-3,TGTGCCATCAGTGAGTCGACTCGTGGACTAGCGGGGCCCTACAATGAGCAGTTCTTC,CAISESTRGLAGPYNEQFF
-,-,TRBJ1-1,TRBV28,TGTGCCAGCAGTTTAGTCCCCTCAGGGGCCAGCACTGAAGCTTTCTTT,CASSLVPSGASTEAFF
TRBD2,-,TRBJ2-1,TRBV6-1,TGTGCCAGCAGTGAACCGGGACTAGCATTGAATGAGCAGTTCTTC,CASSEPGLALNEQFF
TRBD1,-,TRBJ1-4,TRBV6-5,TGTGCCAGCAGGCCCCGTGACAGGGGAACTGAAAAACTGTTTTTT,CASRPRDRGTEKLFF
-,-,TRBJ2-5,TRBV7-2,TGTGCCAGCAGCTTAGCCGGGTGGGAGCAGTACTTC,CASSLAGWEQYF
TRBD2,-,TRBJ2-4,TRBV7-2,TGTGCCAGCAGCCCCCGGCGACTAGCGGGGAACCTAGCCAAAAACATTCAGTACTTC,CASSPRRLAGNLAKNIQYF
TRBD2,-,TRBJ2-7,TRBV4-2,TGTGCCAGCAGCCAAGGGCTGGCGGGAGGAGTCGAGCAGTACTTC,CASSQGLAGGVEQYF
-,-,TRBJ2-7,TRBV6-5,TGTGCCAGCACACGGGAGTATCCCTACGAGCAGTACTTC,CASTREYPYEQYF
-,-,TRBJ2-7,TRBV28,TGTGCCAGCAGTTTGCAGGAGGATTCCTACGAGCAGTACTTC,CASSLQEDSYEQYF
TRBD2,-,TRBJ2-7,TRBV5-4,TGTGCCAGCAGCCCTAGCGGGGGGGAACTCTACGAGCAGTACTTC,CASSPSGGELYEQYF
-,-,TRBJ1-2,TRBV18,TGTGCCAGCTCACCCACATCAGGGCGTACGGCTGGCTACACCTTC,CASSPTSGRTAGYTF
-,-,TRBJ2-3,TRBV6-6,TGTGCCAGCAGAACAGGGGATACGCAGTATTTT,CASRTGDTQYF
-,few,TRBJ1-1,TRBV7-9,TGTGCCAGCACCCCGACAGGGAACACTGAAGCTTTCTTT,CASTPTGNTEAFF
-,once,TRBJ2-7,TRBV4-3,TGCGCCAGCAGCCGGGAACAGGGAGCGCCCTACGAGCAGTACTTC,CASSREQGAPYEQYF
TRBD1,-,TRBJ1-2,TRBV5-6,TGTGCCAGCAGCTTCATTACAGGGGCCGGTCCCTATGGCTACACCTTC,CASSFITGAGPYGYTF